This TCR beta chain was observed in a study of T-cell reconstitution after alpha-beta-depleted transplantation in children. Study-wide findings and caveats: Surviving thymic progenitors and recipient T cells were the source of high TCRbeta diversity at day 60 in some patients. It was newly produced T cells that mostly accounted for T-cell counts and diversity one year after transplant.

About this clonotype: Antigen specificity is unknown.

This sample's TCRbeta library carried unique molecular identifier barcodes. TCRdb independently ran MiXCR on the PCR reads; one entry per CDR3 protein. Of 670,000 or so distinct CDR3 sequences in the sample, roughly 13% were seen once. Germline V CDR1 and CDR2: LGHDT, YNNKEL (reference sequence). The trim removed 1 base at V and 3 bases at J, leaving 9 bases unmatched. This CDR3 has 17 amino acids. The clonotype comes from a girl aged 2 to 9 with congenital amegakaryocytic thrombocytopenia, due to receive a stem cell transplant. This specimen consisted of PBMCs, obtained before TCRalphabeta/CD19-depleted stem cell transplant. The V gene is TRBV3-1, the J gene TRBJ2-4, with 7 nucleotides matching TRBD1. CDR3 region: CASSQGLQGLGKNIQYF. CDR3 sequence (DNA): TGTGCCAGCAGCCAAGGGTTACAGGGGTTGGGCAAAAACATTCAGTACTTC. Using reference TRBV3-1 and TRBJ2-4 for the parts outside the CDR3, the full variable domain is DTAVSQTPKYLVTQMGNDKSIKCEQNLGHDTMYWYKQDSKKFLKIMFSYNNKELIINETVPNRFSPKSPDKAHLNLHINSLELGDSAVYFCASSQGLQGLGKNIQYFGAGTRLSVL.